The rows below give T cell receptor beta chains drawn from one sample of a study of blood T cell repertoires in COVID-19. Data came from immunoSEQ multiplex PCR; TCRdb stores just in-frame clones and leaves some out. Here the sample spans 75,000 to 80,000 clones, less than 90% being singletons. Material: peripheral blood. All receptors derive from a human donor in a cohort sampled during active COVID-19. Both conserved end residues are part of each CDR3. D genes are given only for firm matches. Size values are once, few and many counts, or a class for expanded clones, and some rows have none.

TRBJ1-2 TRBD1 15 TRBV7-3 NA CASSSPGQGATGYTF TGTGCCAGCAGCTCCCCGGGACAGGGGGCCACTGGCTACACCTTC
TRBJ1-1 NA 10 TRBV12-3/TRBV12-4 NA CASSLSRAFF TGTGCCAGCAGTTTAAGCCGTGCTTTCTTT
TRBJ1-4 TRBD1 15 TRBV5-1 NA CASRRAGTGDEKLFF TGCGCCAGCAGACGAGCCGGGACAGGGGACGAAAAACTGTTTTTT
TRBJ2-2 NA 13 TRBV7-3 NA CASSPPGTGELFF TGTGCCAGCAGCCCCCCGGGTACCGGGGAGCTGTTTTTT
TRBJ2-7 NA 14 TRBV7-2 NA CASSLRQGRNEQYF TGTGCCAGCAGCTTACGGCAGGGCAGGAACGAGCAGTACTTC
TRBJ2-1 NA 16 TRBV18 once CASSLQTGVAADEQFF TGTGCCAGCTCATTACAGACAGGCGTCGCGGCCGATGAGCAGTTCTTC
TRBJ2-1 NA 14 TRBV21-1 NA CASSKEARANEQFF TGTGCCAGCAGCAAAGAGGCCAGGGCTAATGAGCAGTTCTTC
TRBJ1-1 NA 15 TRBV28 NA CASSTPRRVNTEAFF TGTGCCAGCAGTACCCCCCGGCGGGTGAACACTGAAGCTTTCTTT
TRBJ2-3 NA 13 TRBV30 NA CAWTTPSTDTQYF TGTGCCTGGACGACACCTAGCACAGATACGCAGTATTTT
TRBJ2-5 NA 17 TRBV11-3 NA CASSLDLGGGPPPTQYF TGTGCCAGCAGCTTAGATCTCGGCGGGGGCCCGCCGCCGACCCAGTACTTC
TRBJ2-3 TRBD2 17 TRBV27 NA CASSRRIAGGGTDTQYF TGTGCCAGCAGTCGAAGAATAGCGGGAGGGGGCACAGATACGCAGTATTTT
TRBJ2-3 NA 14 TRBV7-8 NA CASSLGLSPDTQYF TGTGCCAGCAGCTTAGGACTTTCCCCAGATACGCAGTATTTT
TRBJ2-3 NA 14 TRBV7-9 NA CASSPLGSRDTQYF TGTGCCAGCAGCCCCCTCGGGAGTCGGGATACGCAGTATTTT
TRBJ2-1 NA 17 TRBV18 NA CASSPPGGDGRYNEQFF TGTGCCAGCTCACCACCCGGGGGAGACGGGCGCTACAATGAGCAGTTCTTC
TRBJ2-1 NA 14 TRBV11-3 NA CASSLGGSYNEQFF TGTGCCAGCAGCTTAGGAGGGTCCTACAATGAGCAGTTCTTC